The following is a TCR beta chain sequence with its context. This entry belongs to a study of blood T cell repertoires in COVID-19. The repertoire was sequenced with immunoSEQ multiplex PCR; TCRdb's copy has only in-frame clones and lacks some. Altogether roughly 500,000 clones are present, more than 75% being singletons, with the ten largest covering approximately 1.8%. The CDR3 has 14 amino acids. The receptor was isolated from a middle-aged woman who had recovered from COVID-19. This chain joins TRBV21-1 and TRBJ1-2; the table's D call, TRBD1, was not checked against the DNA. TRBV21-1 is marked as a pseudogene. The sequencing input was PBMCs or T cells enriched from blood (not recorded which). The CDR3 loop reads CASRSGTLIYGYTF. The CDR3 DNA reads TGTGCCAGCAGGTCCGGGACACTGATCTATGGCTACACCTTC.